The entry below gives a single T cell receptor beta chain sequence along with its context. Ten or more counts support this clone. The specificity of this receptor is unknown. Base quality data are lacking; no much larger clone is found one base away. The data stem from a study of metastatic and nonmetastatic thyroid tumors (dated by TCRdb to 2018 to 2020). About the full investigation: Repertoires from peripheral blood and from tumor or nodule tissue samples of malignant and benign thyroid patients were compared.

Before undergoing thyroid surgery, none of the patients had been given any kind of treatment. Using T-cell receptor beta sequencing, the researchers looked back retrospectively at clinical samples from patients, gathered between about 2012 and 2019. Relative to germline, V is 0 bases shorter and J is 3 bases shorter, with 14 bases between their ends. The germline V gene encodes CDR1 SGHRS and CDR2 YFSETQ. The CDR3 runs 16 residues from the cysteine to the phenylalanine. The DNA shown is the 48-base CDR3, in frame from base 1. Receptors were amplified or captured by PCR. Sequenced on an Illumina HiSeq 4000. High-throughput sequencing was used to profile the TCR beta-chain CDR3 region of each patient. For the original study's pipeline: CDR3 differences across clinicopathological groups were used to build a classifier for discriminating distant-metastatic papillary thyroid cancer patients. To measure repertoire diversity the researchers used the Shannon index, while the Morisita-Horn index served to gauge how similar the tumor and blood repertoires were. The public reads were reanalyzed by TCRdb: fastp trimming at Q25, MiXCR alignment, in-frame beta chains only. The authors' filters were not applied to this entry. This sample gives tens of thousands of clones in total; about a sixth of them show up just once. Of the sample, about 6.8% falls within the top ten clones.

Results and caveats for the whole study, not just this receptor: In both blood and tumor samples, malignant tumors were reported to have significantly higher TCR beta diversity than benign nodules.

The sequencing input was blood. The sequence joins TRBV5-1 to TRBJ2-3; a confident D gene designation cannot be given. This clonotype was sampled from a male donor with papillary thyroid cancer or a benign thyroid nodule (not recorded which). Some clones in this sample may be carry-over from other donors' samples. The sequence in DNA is TGCGCCAGCAGCTTGGGGGCCCGCGATGGGACAGATACGCAGTATTTT. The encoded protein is CASSLGARDGTDTQYF.